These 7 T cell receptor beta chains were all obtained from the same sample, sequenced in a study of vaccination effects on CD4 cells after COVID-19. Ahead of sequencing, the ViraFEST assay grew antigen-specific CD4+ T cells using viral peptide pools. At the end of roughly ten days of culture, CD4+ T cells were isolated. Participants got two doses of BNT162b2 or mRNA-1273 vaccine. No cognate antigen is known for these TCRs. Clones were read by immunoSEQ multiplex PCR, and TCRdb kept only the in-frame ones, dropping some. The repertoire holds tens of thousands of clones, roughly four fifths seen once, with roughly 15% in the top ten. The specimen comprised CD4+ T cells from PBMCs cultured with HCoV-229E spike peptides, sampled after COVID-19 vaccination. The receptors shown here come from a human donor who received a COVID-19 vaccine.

The CDR3 nucleotides are TGCGCCAGCAGCTTGGCCGGACAGGGAGAGACCCAGTACTTC. It encodes CASSLAGQGETQYF. The V and J genes are TRBV5-1 and TRBJ2-5; 8 nucleotides match TRBD1. CDR1 and CDR2 (germline): SGHRS, YFSETQ. The CDR3 is 14 amino acids. The ends lost 0 bases at V and 4 bases at J; junction bases unmatched: 2.

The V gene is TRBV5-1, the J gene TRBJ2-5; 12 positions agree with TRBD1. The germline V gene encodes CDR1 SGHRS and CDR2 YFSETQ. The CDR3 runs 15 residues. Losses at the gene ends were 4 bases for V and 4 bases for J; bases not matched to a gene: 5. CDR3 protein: CASSRRDRGLETQYF. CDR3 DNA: TGCGCCAGCAGCCGCCGGGACAGGGGGCTAGAGACCCAGTACTTC.

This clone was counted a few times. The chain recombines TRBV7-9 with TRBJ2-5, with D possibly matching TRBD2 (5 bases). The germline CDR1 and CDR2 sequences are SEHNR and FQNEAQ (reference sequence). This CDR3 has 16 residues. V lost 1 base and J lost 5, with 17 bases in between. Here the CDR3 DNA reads TGTGCCAGCAGCTTAGAGAGAGCGGTCGACGGGGAGACCCAGTACTTC. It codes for CASSLERAVDGETQYF.

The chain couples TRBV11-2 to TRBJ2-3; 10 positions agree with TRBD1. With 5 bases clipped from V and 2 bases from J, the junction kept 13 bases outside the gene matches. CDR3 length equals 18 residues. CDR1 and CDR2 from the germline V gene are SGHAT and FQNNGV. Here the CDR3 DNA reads TGTGCCAGCAGCGTAAAGCCCTGGACAGGGGGACTCACAGATACGCAGTATTTT. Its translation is CASSVKPWTGGLTDTQYF.

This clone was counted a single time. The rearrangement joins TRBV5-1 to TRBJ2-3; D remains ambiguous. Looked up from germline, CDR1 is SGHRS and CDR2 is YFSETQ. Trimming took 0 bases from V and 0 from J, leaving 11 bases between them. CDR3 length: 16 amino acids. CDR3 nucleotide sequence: TGCGCCAGCAGCTTGGCCTTGGATTCTAGCACAGATACGCAGTATTTT. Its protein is CASSLALDSSTDTQYF.

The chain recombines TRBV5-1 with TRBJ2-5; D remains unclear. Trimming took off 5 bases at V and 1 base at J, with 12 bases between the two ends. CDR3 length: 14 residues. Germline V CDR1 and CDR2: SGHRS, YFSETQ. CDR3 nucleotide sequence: TGCGCCAGCAGACCCACGTGGGCCCAAGAGACCCAGTACTTC. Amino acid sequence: CASRPTWAQETQYF.

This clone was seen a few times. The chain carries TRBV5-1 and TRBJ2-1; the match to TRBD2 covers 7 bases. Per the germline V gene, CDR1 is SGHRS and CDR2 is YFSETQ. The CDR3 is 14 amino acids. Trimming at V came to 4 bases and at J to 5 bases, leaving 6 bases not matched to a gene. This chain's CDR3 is CASSRFSGDNEQFF. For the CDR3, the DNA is TGCGCCAGCAGCCGCTTCAGCGGGGACAATGAGCAGTTCTTC.